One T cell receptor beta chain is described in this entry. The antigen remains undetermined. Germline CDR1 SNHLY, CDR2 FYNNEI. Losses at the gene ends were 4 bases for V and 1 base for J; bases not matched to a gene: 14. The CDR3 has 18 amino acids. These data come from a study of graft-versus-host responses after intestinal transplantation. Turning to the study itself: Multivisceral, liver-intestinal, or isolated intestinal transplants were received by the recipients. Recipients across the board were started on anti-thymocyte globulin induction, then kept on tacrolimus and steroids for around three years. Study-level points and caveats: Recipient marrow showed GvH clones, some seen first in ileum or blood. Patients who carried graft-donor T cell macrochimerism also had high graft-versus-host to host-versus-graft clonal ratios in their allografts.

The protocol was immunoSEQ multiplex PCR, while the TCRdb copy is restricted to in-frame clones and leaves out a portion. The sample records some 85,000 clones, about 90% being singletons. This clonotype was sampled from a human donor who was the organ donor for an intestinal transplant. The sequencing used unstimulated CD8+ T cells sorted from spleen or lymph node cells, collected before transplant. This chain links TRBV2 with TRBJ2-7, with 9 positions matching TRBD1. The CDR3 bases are TGTGCCAGCAGTGTTCCTGGGTTGGACAGGGGTCATTCCTACGAGCAGTACTTC. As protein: CASSVPGLDRGHSYEQYF.